Included here is one T cell receptor beta chain sequence, with context. Its antigen is unidentified. MiXCR, applied by TCRdb to the RT-PCR reads, yields one record per CDR3 protein. The sample holds roughly 460,000 distinct CDR3 sequences, roughly 9.8% seen once. This sample is part of a study of response to subunit inactivated influenza vaccine. Findings of the study overall: The study's authors posited that every seasonal influenza vaccination enlists few new T cells.

CDR3 size: 13 residues. After removal of 5 bases from V and 2 bases from J, the junction contained 4 bases not matched to a gene. CDR1 and CDR2 from the germline V gene are SGHRS and YFSETQ. Sequencing was performed on PBMCs from blood, taken roughly 48 days after vaccination. The sequence came from a man in his fifties who received an inactivated influenza vaccine. The gene calls are TRBV5-1 and TRBJ2-7; TRBD1 matches at 7 bases. The chain's CDR3 is CASRGTVAYEQYF. CDR3 bases: TGCGCCAGCAGAGGGACAGTTGCCTACGAGCAGTACTTC.